Below, one TCR beta chain is given with its context. Ten or more counts support this clonotype. Its antigen specificity is not known. It has no much larger one-base neighbor in the sample; base qualities were not kept. The sample originates from a study of T-cell memory formation after mild COVID-19 (dated by TCRdb to the early 2020s). Some background on the complete study: TCR sequence clusters from the two donors were found to be largely donor specific. In two donors, T-cell clones that expanded and contracted after mild COVID-19 were tracked by sequencing TCRalpha and TCRbeta repertoires over time. The cohort comprised two young, previously healthy adult volunteers, one female and one male.

Ficoll-Paque density gradient centrifugation was used to isolate PBMCs. Sequenced on an Illumina NovaSeq 6000. cDNA libraries for TCRalpha and TCRbeta were prepared by 5'RACE using constant-segment primers, with sample barcodes and unique molecular identifiers added. RNA was extracted from every sample with Trizol reagent. Amplification of the libraries took two PCR steps, and the second step added a second sample barcode plus Illumina TruSeq adapters. Sequencing of libraries was performed on an Illumina NovaSeq with 2 x 150 bp paired-end reads. The paper's processing steps were these. Reads were demultiplexed and collapsed into UMI-guided consensus sequences with migec v1.2.7. Using mixcr v2.1.11, UMI consensuses were aligned to TRA and TRB V and J templates and then assembled into clonotypes. A clonotype was counted as expanded or contracted only if both edgeR and NoisET called the change significant, with noise models trained on biological replicates. For edgeR calls, the cutoffs were a false discovery rate-adjusted p below 0.01 and a log2 fold-change threshold of 1. As an exploratory analysis of dynamics, max-normalized trajectories of the 1000 most abundant clonotypes were examined by PCA with hierarchical clustering. Separately sequenced CD4+ and CD8+ repertoires were used to assign the CD4 or CD8 phenotype of responding clones. TCRdb redid the processing of the public reads, applying fastp at Q25 and MiXCR, and retained in-frame beta chains. Rows merge per CDR3 protein into single entries with the most common DNA and genes. The V and J calls and clone size are TCRdb's, not the authors'. This sample is represented by approximately 150,000 distinct CDR3 sequences; 5.5% to 7% of them were singletons. The ten most abundant clones make up roughly 1.9% of the sample.

V and J are truncated by 2 bases and 5 bases respectively, leaving an intervening sequence of 6 bases. The CDR3 numbers 12 residues from cysteine through phenylalanine. Only the CDR3 DNA stays, 36 bases, in frame from base 1. The paper's findings and limits, for the study overall: SARS-CoV-2 specificity of the second-wave clones peaking on day 37 was not confirmed. Contracting CD4+ clones appeared mostly in the CM and EM memory subsets, whereas CD8+ clones were enriched in EMRA. Clones contracting from day 15 to 85 had balanced CD4/CD8 phenotypes, while a second wave expanding from day 15 to 37 was biased towards CD4+. Some responding clones were detected in pre-infection memory, suggesting pre-existing cross-reactive memory T cells joined the SARS-CoV-2 response. The study included only a couple of mild cases, and larger cohorts that include severe cases with pre-infection samples were judged to be necessary.

The receptor's source is an adult woman who had mild COVID-19 (a few samples of this study predate the infection). The sample titles of this study are shuffled in the database, so cell type and time point are left out; the donor was told from shared clones. The sequence joins TRBV12-3 or TRBV12-4 to TRBJ2-5; confidence is insufficient to name the D gene. Specimen: PBMCs or a T cell subset sorted from them (not recorded which). The nucleotide sequence is given as TGTGCCAGCAGTTTAAGGGTGGAGACCCAGTACTTC. Protein translation: CASSLRVETQYF.